This T cell receptor (beta chain) was recorded in a study of blood T cell repertoires in COVID-19. Method: immunoSEQ multiplex PCR; TCRdb's copy keeps in-frame clones and lacks some. The sample consists of roughly 280,000 clones, over 75% of them appearing once. CDR3 length equals 15 residues. V shed 6 bases and J shed 9 bases, with 21 bases lying between them. Germline-derived CDR1 and CDR2 are SGHTA and FQGNSA. Sequencing was performed on PBMCs or T cells enriched from blood (not recorded which). The J gene is TRBJ1-5, the V gene TRBV7-2, with D maybe TRBD1 (6 bases). This clonotype originated in a woman under 30 who had recovered from COVID-19. CDR3 region: CASSYLTGSAGPQHF. The CDR3 DNA reads TGTGCCAGCAGTTACTTAACAGGGTCGGCGGGGCCCCAGCATTTT.